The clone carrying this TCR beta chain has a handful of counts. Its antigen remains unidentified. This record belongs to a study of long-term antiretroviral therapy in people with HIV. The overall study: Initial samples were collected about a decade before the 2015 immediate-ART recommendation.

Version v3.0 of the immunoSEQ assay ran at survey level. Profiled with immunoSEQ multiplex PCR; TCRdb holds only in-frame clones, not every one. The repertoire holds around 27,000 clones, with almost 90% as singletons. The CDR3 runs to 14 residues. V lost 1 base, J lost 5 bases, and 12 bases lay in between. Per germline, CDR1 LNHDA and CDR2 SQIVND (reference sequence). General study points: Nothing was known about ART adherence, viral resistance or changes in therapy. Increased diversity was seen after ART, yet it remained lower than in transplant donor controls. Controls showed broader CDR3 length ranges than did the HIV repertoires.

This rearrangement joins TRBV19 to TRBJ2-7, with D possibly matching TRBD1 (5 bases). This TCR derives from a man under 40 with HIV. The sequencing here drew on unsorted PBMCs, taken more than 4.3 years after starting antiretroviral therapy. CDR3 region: CASSIAGRAHEQYF. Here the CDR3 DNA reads TGTGCCAGTAGTATAGCTGGCAGGGCCCACGAGCAGTACTTC. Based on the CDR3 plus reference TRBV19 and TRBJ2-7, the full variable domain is DGGITQSPKYLFRKEGQNVTLSCEQNLNHDAMYWYRQDPGQGLRLIYYSQIVNDFQKGDIAEGYSVSREKKESFPLTVTSAQKNPTAFYLCASSIAGRAHEQYFGPGTRLTVT.